The subject of this entry is one TCR beta chain. No cognate antigen has been identified for it. No base quality information exists; no much larger clone differs at one position. From each donor, a single peripheral blood sample of 90 to 150 mL on average was drawn into heparinised tubes. A BD FACSAria II and a panel including CD45RO, CCR7, CD25, CD127, CD95 and CD27 were used to sort naive, central memory, regulatory and stem cell-like memory CD4+ T cells. All sorted populations exceeded 95% purity. PBMCs were separated immediately by Lymphoprep density gradient centrifugation and were stained directly, without being cultured. So that batch effects would be minimized, each experiment stained and sorted samples in pairs, pairing one healthy donor with one patient. The entire amount of isolated RNA was reverse transcribed using the High Capacity cDNA Reverse Transcription Kit, so the sequenced TCRB transcripts were expressed ones. Deep immunoSEQ sequencing was applied to naive, central memory and regulatory T cell samples, giving an average of approximately 4 million total reads per sample. Sorted cells were lysed in RLT buffer, and RNA was extracted using DNase-treated RNeasy Micro or Mini kits according to cell number. To prevent cross-contamination, each cell subset was processed individually, whereas patient and healthy donor samples were processed jointly. Using the immunoSEQ multiplex PCR, TCRB sequences were amplified from cDNA into 87-bp fragments spanning the CDR3 region. The amplicons were sequenced using the Illumina HiSeq platform. Under the source paper's analysis protocol: PCR bias was computationally corrected using synthetic template baselines, reads within Hamming distance 2 were collapsed, and singletons that could not be merged were discarded. By aligning reads against IMGT, V, D and J genes, CDR3 length, and insertions or deletions at six rearrangement sites were assigned. Clonotype counts were normalized to sorted cell number within each subset before computing true diversity and Gini coefficients with the tcR R package. Repertoire sharing was quantified using the overlap coefficient calculated on TCRB nucleotide sequences. TCRdb took over this immuneACCESS table, retaining in-frame rearrangements with V and J assigned. Such tables are incomplete; in checked studies, under half of the missing clones stem from an unresolved V gene, and the remainder is unexplained. That table gives V, J and clone size, and the DNA gave D and trimming. The sample table records roughly 300,000 clones; approximately 15% of these occur just once. The top ten constitute more than 6.5% of the sample.

The data derive from a study of beta chain features in type 1 diabetes (dated by TCRdb to between 2017 and 2018). Concerning the study at large: Mean age, gender distribution, total cell number and subset yield did not differ between patients and healthy donors. A total of some 110 million sorted cells were examined across all samples, and a strong correlation was observed between cell number per subset and RNA yield. The study compared TCRB repertoires of sorted circulating CD4+ T cell subsets between recently diagnosed type 1 diabetes patients and matched healthy donors. Regulatory and stem cell-like memory subsets were obtained from only 8 patients and roughly 8 healthy donors, while naive and central memory subsets were obtained from all 28 donors.

Overall study outcomes, separate from this receptor: A moderate but significant shortening of TCRB CDR3 length was observed in type 1 diabetes patients in all four CD4+ subsets. Shorter templates might be favored by PCR, yet because patient and control samples were amplified and corrected together, any such skew would affect both groups equally. Fewer insertions and more nucleotide deletions at VDJ recombination sites were observed in patients with type 1 diabetes, implying thymic rearrangement abnormalities. Because small numbers of individuals were included in the HLA sub-analyses, any influence of HLA type on TCRB rearrangement was left unresolved. Because cDNA was sequenced instead of genomic DNA, activated cells with high expression could be over-represented, although the groups did not differ in activation or CD3 levels. Naive, central memory and regulatory TCRB repertoires appeared to be more alike among patients than among healthy donors.

The sequencing input was central memory CD4+ T cells from blood. The clonotype originates from a man aged 25 to 40 in good health.

In nucleotide form, the sequence is TGTGCCAGCAGCGAGGTAGCGGGGGGGTCGTTGTACGAGCAGTACTTC. Its coded protein is CASSEVAGGSLYEQYF. The chain links TRBV7-2 with TRBJ2-7; 11 central nucleotides agree with TRBD2. The germline V gene yields SGHTA for CDR1 and FQGNSA for CDR2. The CDR3 runs 16 residues from the cysteine to the phenylalanine. Just CDR3 DNA is preserved here, 48 bases in frame from base 1. V is pruned by 5 bases and J by 4 bases, leaving 10 bases of the junction without a gene match.